The rows below give T cell receptor beta chains drawn from one sample of a study of blood T cell repertoires in COVID-19. Sequencing was performed with immunoSEQ multiplex PCR; in TCRdb, only in-frame clones are kept and a portion is missing. The data show approximately 250,000 clones, about 91% seen once. Sequenced input: PBMCs or T cells enriched from blood (not recorded which). The receptors shown here come from a woman aged 40 to 55 with acute COVID-19. The CDR3 runs from the conserved cysteine through the conserved F or W. The size entry is marked missing in some rows and otherwise reads once, few, many or a size class.

j_call: TRBJ1-3; v_call: TRBV19; clone_size: once; cdr3_aa: CASSVTGGSGNTIYF
j_call: TRBJ1-2; v_call: TRBV28; clone_size: -; cdr3_aa: CASSTPEGPDYGYTF
j_call: TRBJ1-2; v_call: TRBV6-5; clone_size: -; cdr3_aa: CASSRQGAGNYGYTF
j_call: TRBJ2-5; v_call: TRBV28; clone_size: -; cdr3_aa: CASSPPGETQYF
j_call: TRBJ1-5; v_call: TRBV2; clone_size: -; cdr3_aa: CASSGGVRSNQPQHF
j_call: TRBJ2-3; v_call: TRBV19; clone_size: -; cdr3_aa: CASMLAGGLADTQYF
j_call: TRBJ1-2; v_call: TRBV25-1; clone_size: -; cdr3_aa: CASSELGRGYTF
j_call: TRBJ2-6; v_call: TRBV9; clone_size: -; cdr3_aa: CASSVHLPAPDKTESSGANVLTF
j_call: TRBJ2-7; v_call: TRBV28; clone_size: -; cdr3_aa: CASSYLTGGSYEQYF
j_call: TRBJ1-1; v_call: TRBV5-1; clone_size: -; cdr3_aa: CASSLGSGAEAFF
j_call: TRBJ2-1; v_call: TRBV19; clone_size: -; cdr3_aa: CASSIVVANEQFF
j_call: TRBJ2-6; v_call: TRBV7-9; clone_size: -; cdr3_aa: CASSLRQGVGSGANVLTF
j_call: TRBJ2-3; v_call: TRBV24-1; clone_size: -; cdr3_aa: CATSDLSGLGADTQYF
j_call: TRBJ2-7; v_call: TRBV5-1; clone_size: -; cdr3_aa: CASSLLGSSYEQYF
j_call: TRBJ2-1; v_call: TRBV24-1; clone_size: -; cdr3_aa: CATSVRREFSEQFF
j_call: TRBJ1-1; v_call: TRBV7-9; clone_size: -; cdr3_aa: CASRASGGLMNTEAFF
j_call: TRBJ2-7; v_call: TRBV30; clone_size: -; cdr3_aa: CAWRATATYEQYF
j_call: TRBJ2-1; v_call: TRBV3-1/TRBV3-2; clone_size: -; cdr3_aa: CASSQGQGHNEQFF
j_call: TRBJ1-5; v_call: TRBV28; clone_size: -; cdr3_aa: CASRQQGARSQPQHF